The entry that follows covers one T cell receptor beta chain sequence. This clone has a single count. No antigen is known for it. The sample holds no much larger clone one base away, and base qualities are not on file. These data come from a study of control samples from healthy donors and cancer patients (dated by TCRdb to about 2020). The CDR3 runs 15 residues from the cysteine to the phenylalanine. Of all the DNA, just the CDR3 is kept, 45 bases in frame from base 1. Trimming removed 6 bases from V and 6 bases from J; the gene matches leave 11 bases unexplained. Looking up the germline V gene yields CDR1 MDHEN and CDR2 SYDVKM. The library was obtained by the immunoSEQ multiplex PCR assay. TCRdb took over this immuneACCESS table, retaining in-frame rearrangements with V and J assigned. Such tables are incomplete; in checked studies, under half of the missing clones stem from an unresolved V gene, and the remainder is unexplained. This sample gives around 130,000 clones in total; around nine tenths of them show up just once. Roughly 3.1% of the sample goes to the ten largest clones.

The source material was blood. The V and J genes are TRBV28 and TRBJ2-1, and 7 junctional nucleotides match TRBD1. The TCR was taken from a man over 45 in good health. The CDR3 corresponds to CASSRDRRHFNEQFF. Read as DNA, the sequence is TGTGCCAGCAGCAGGGACAGAAGACACTTCAATGAGCAGTTCTTC.